A single sample gave rise to the 16 T cell receptor beta chains below, sequenced in a study of shared clonotypes between healthy human individuals. CD45RO-negative CD8 cells positively selected for CCR7 made up the naive population, which excluded terminally differentiated effector memory CD45RA+ cells. Measured with immunoSEQ multiplex PCR; TCRdb has only the in-frame clones, and not every one. The top ten clones hold 0.95% to 1.5% of a sample with around 2,100,000 clones, about 94% of them seen once. Sample: naive CD8+ T cells sorted from blood. These TCRs come from a man aged 18 to 29 in good health.

The rearrangement links TRBV2 to TRBJ2-7; D is tentatively TRBD1 or TRBD2 (7 bases each). The V gene lost 3 bases and the J gene lost 5 bases, with 14 bases spanning the gap. The V gene's germline CDR1 is SNHLY and CDR2 FYNNEI. The CDR3 is 14 residues long. CDR3 coding DNA: TGTGCCAGCAGTGACCAGGGGGGAGGGAACGAGCAGTACTTC. This sequence encodes CASSDQGGGNEQYF.

Note on this clone: Other DNA sequences in this sample translate to the same CDR3. The chain combines TRBV27 with TRBJ1-1; D is perhaps TRBD1 (6 bases). The V end lost 5 bases, the J end lost 5 bases, and 15 bases lay between the germline ends. Germline-derived CDR1 and CDR2 are MNHEY and SMNVEV (reference sequence). The CDR3 totals 14 residues. The CDR3 loop reads CASSPGGSGTEAFF. The CDR3 region has the DNA TGTGCCAGCAGTCCCGGGGGCTCTGGTACTGAAGCTTTCTTT.

The chain employs TRBV6-6 and TRBJ2-7; D is ambiguous. Trimming left V 6 bases short and J 0 bases short, with 12 bases between. The CDR3 contains 14 residues. The germline V gene has CDR1 MNHNY and CDR2 SVGAGI (reference sequence). CDR3 DNA: TGTGCCAGCAGGACGGTATACCTCTCCTACGAGCAGTACTTC. Amino acid sequence: CASRTVYLSYEQYF.

The chain joins TRBV6-6 to TRBJ2-7; D is perhaps TRBD2 (6 bases). Trimming cost V 4 bases and J 3 bases, with 16 bases left between them. Looked up from germline, CDR1 is MNHNY and CDR2 is SVGAGI (reference sequence). The CDR3 runs to 15 residues. In nucleotides, the CDR3 is TGTGCCAGCAGTTGGGGACTGCTTGACCACTACGAGCAGTACTTC. Its protein product is CASSWGLLDHYEQYF.

The V call is TRBV27, the J call TRBJ1-2, with TRBD1 as a possible D gene (5 bases). The V end lost 6 bases, the J end lost 6 bases, and 8 bases lay between the germline ends. CDR3 size: 11 residues. CDR1 and CDR2 (germline): MNHEY, SMNVEV (reference sequence). The CDR3 DNA sequence: TGTGCCAGCAGGGGGGGGGATGGCTACACCTTC. It is translated as CASRGGDGYTF.

A single count supports this clone. The chain uses TRBV28 and TRBJ2-2, with 10 nucleotides matching TRBD2. Unmatched junction bases numbered 5, after V lost 3 bases and J lost 1 base. Germline CDR1 and CDR2: MDHEN and SYDVKM. The CDR3 is made up of 17 amino acids. CDR3 DNA sequence: TGTGCCAGCAGTTTCCCCGGACTAGCGGTGAACACCGGGGAGCTGTTTTTT. Its protein is CASSFPGLAVNTGELFF.

In this sample, this clone turned up once. The chain couples TRBV19 to TRBJ1-1, with unresolved D. This CDR3 has 14 residues. In germline, CDR1 is LNHDA, CDR2 SQIVND (reference sequence). The V end was cut by 7 bases, the J end by 4 bases, with 16 bases between. This chain's CDR3 is CASKPSTGITEAFF. The CDR3 DNA reads TGTGCCAGTAAACCGTCCACGGGGATCACTGAAGCTTTCTTT. The full variable domain, with the rest looked up from reference TRBV19 and TRBJ1-1, is DGGITQSPKYLFRKEGQNVTLSCEQNLNHDAMYWYRQDPGQGLRLIYYSQIVNDFQKGDIAEGYSVSREKKESFPLTVTSAQKNPTAFYLCASKPSTGITEAFFGQGTRLTVV.

This clone was detected only a few times. This chain connects TRBV5-4 to TRBJ2-7; D call uncertain. The CDR3 length is 13 residues. The V end lost 0 bases, the J end lost 2 bases, and 6 bases lay between the germline ends. Germline-derived CDR1 and CDR2 are SGHNT and YYREEE (reference sequence). The chain's CDR3 is CASSLDNPYEQYF. DNA of the CDR3: TGTGCCAGCAGCTTGGACAACCCCTACGAGCAGTACTTC.

The chain joins TRBV30 to TRBJ1-2, with D hard to call. CDR1 GTSNPN and CDR2 SVGIG come from the germline V gene (reference sequence). Trimming shortened V by 5 bases and J by 1 base, and 8 bases separated the two germline ends. The CDR3 loop spans 12 amino acids. The CDR3 region has the DNA TGTGCCTGGGTATCCAGTAACTATGGCTACACCTTC. The encoded protein is CAWVSSNYGYTF.

As for this clone: Other DNA sequences in this sample translate to the same CDR3. The chain uses TRBV27 and TRBJ2-5; D might be TRBD1 or TRBD2, each matching 5 bases. Germline-derived CDR1 and CDR2 are MNHEY and SMNVEV (reference sequence). Trimming took off 3 bases at V and 5 bases at J, with 10 bases between the two ends. The CDR3 is 13 residues long. CDR3 nucleotide sequence: TGTGCCAGCAGTTTTTTAGGGGAGGAGACCCAGTACTTC. Its translation: CASSFLGEETQYF.

About this clone itself: Other DNA sequences of this sample code for an identical CDR3. The chain recombines TRBV4-1 with TRBJ2-1; 9 positions agree with TRBD2. Germline-derived CDR1 and CDR2 are MGHRA and YSYEKL. The CDR3 length is 14 residues. Germline trimming cut 4 bases from V and 7 bases from J; bases unmatched to any gene: 5. DNA of the CDR3: TGCGCCAGCAGCCTGGGCGGGGGGGGAAATGAGCAGTTCTTC. This encodes CASSLGGGGNEQFF.

This rearrangement joins TRBV5-4 to TRBJ1-4; TRBD1 is a possible D gene (6 bases). Trimming took 3 bases from V and 4 from J, leaving 10 bases between them. Germline CDR1 is SGHNT and CDR2 is YYREEE (reference sequence). This CDR3 spans 14 amino acids. The CDR3 sequence: CASSSDSLNEKLFF. The CDR3 DNA is TGTGCCAGCAGCTCGGACAGTCTTAATGAAAAACTGTTTTTT.

V is TRBV4-1 and J is TRBJ2-5; TRBD2 matches at 8 bases. The CDR3 is 16 residues long. V shed 3 bases and J 0 bases; nucleotides not matched to a gene: 6. Germline V gene data show CDR1 as MGHRA and CDR2 as YSYEKL. DNA for the CDR3: TGCGCCAGCAGCCACAGACTAGCGACCAACCAAGAGACCCAGTACTTC. Protein: CASSHRLATNQETQYF.

Note on this clone: Other DNA variants within this sample encode the same CDR3. The genes are TRBV9 and TRBJ1-1; D possibly corresponds to TRBD1 (5 bases). V lost 2 bases and J 4 bases, leaving 9 bases between the germline ends. Per the germline V gene, CDR1 is SGDLS and CDR2 is YYNGEE. The CDR3 is 13 residues long. This CDR3 reads CASSVGGITEAFF. Here the CDR3 DNA reads TGTGCCAGCAGCGTTGGGGGTATCACTGAAGCTTTCTTT.

This chain links TRBV7-9 with TRBJ2-7; D unresolved. V shed 5 bases and J shed 4 bases, with 9 bases lying between them. The CDR3 runs 12 residues. The germline V gene encodes CDR1 SEHNR and CDR2 FQNEAQ (reference sequence). The CDR3 coding sequence is TGTGCCAGCAGCCCCCCGGAATACGAGCAGTACTTC. Amino acid sequence: CASSPPEYEQYF.

The count of this clone is one. The chain employs TRBV6-6 and TRBJ2-7, with a possible D match to TRBD2 (6 bases). V was pared by 6 bases and J by 2 bases, with 11 bases between. This CDR3 spans 13 amino acids. Germline V gene data show CDR1 as MNHNY and CDR2 as SVGAGI (reference sequence). CDR3 region: CASSPGEAYEQYF. In DNA, the CDR3 is TGTGCCAGCAGCCCCGGGGAGGCCTACGAGCAGTACTTC.